Shown below are 32 T cell receptor beta chains from a single sample sequenced in a study of cytomegalovirus exposure and HLA in healthy donors. The PCR contained 60 Vbeta and 13 Jbeta primers. Sequencing used immunoSEQ multiplex PCR; TCRdb keeps in-frame clones, though not all of them. The table shows some 150,000 clones, with roughly 80% occurring only once. Sequenced input: PBMCs. Receptors were obtained from a woman between 50 and 59 years old in good health and CMV-seropositive.

The chain joins TRBV7-9 to TRBJ1-4; perhaps TRBD1 as D (5 bases). The germline gives CDR1 SEHNR, CDR2 FQNEAQ (reference sequence). The V gene lost 3 bases and the J gene lost 0 bases, with 11 bases spanning the gap. This CDR3 contains 16 residues. CDR3 residues: CASSLQGTATNEKLFF. The DNA of the CDR3 is TGTGCCAGCAGCTTGCAGGGAACGGCAACTAATGAAAAACTGTTTTTT.

The chain has TRBV7-2 and TRBJ2-7; 11 nucleotides match TRBD1. J gave up 3 bases and V 3 bases, and 7 bases lay outside the gene matches. Germline assignment: CDR1 SGHTA and CDR2 FQGNSA. The length of the CDR3 is 16 residues. The CDR3 region has the DNA TGTGCCAGCAGCTTGGGGTCCGGGACAGGGGGCTACGAGCAGTACTTC. Amino acids: CASSLGSGTGGYEQYF.

V and J are TRBV5-6 and TRBJ1-2; D possibly corresponds to TRBD1 (5 bases). CDR1 and CDR2 from the germline V gene are SGHDT and YYEEEE. Deletions cut 0 bases from V and 6 bases from J, with 12 bases between. This CDR3 has 14 amino acids. CDR3 loop: CASSLGRADHGYTF. CDR3 sequence (DNA): TGTGCCAGCAGCTTGGGCAGGGCGGATCATGGCTACACCTTC.

CDR3 loop: CASGANVSSTDTQYF. CDR3 nucleotide sequence: TGTGCTAGTGGCGCGAACGTCTCTAGCACAGATACGCAGTATTTT. The V gene is TRBV12-5, the J gene TRBJ2-3, with unresolved D. CDR1 and CDR2 (germline): LGHNT, FRNRAP. The CDR3 loop spans 15 amino acids. With 6 bases removed from V and 0 bases from J, the gap between germline ends came to 13 bases. Combining the CDR3 with reference TRBV12-5 and TRBJ2-3 gives the whole variable domain DARVTQTPRHKVTEMGQEVTMRCQPILGHNTVFWYRQTMMQGLELLAYFRNRAPLDDSGMPKDRFSAEMPDATLATLKIQPSEPRDSAVYFCASGANVSSTDTQYFGPGTRLTVL.

There are a few counts of this clone. The chain is built from TRBV19 and TRBJ1-2; 8 bases align to TRBD1. This CDR3 is built from 14 residues. In germline, CDR1 is LNHDA, CDR2 SQIVND (reference sequence). The junction had 14 bases not matched to a gene; V was cut back by 3 bases and J by 14 bases. The CDR3 loop is CASSIPGQELVNTF. The CDR3 DNA is TGTGCCAGTAGTATTCCGGGACAGGAGCTTGTGAATACCTTC.

V gene TRBV10-3 combines with J gene TRBJ2-1; 10 bases line up with TRBD1. V shed 5 bases, J shed 5 bases, and the junction held 6 bases outside the gene matches. CDR1 and CDR2 from the germline V gene are ENHRY and SYGVKD. The CDR3 length is 15 residues. CDR3 sequence reads: CAISRTGGSNNEQFF. The CDR3 bases are TGTGCCATCAGTCGGACAGGGGGATCGAACAATGAGCAGTTCTTC.

The chain is built from TRBV7-9 and TRBJ2-2; D is perhaps TRBD1 (5 bases). The CDR3 runs to 13 residues. Per the germline V gene, CDR1 is SEHNR and CDR2 is FQNEAQ (reference sequence). V lost 4 bases and J lost 3, with 6 bases in between. The CDR3, as DNA: TGTGCCAGCAGCTCGACAGACACCGGGGAGCTGTTTTTT. Residues: CASSSTDTGELFF.

CDR3 sequence: CASSALISSGGASEQFF. DNA for the CDR3: TGTGCCAGCAGCGCGTTGATCTCTAGCGGGGGGGCGAGTGAGCAGTTCTTC. This chain joins TRBV11-2 and TRBJ2-1; TRBD2 aligns across 12 bases. This CDR3 has 17 residues. Germline V lookup: CDR1 SGHAT, CDR2 FQNNGV. The V and J ends lost 5 bases and 9 bases, in that order; junction bases with no gene match: 14.

The V and J genes are TRBV9 and TRBJ1-2; D unclear. The CDR3 has 15 amino acids. Per germline, CDR1 SGDLS and CDR2 YYNGEE. The V and J ends lost 0 bases and 4 bases respectively, with 13 bases between them. CDR3 sequence (DNA): TGTGCCAGCAGCGTAGACCCCCAACCGGGCTATGGCTACACCTTC. Its protein is CASSVDPQPGYGYTF.

This clone turned up a few times. The genes are TRBV5-4 and TRBJ2-1; TRBD2 agrees at 7 bases. From germline, CDR1 is SGHNT and CDR2 YYREEE (reference sequence). This CDR3 has 15 amino acids. The ends lost 2 bases at V and 6 bases at J; junction bases unmatched: 8. The chain's CDR3 is CASSFGHSGGNEQFF. CDR3 bases: TGTGCCAGCAGCTTTGGCCACTCGGGGGGCAATGAGCAGTTCTTC.

The J gene is TRBJ1-1, the V gene TRBV5-4; D is undetermined. Germline CDR1 and CDR2: SGHNT and YYREEE (reference sequence). The V end lost 0 bases, the J end lost 0 bases, and 6 bases lay between the germline ends. This CDR3 spans 14 amino acids. CDR3 in DNA: TGTGCCAGCAGCTTGGGACTAATGAACACTGAAGCTTTCTTT. Amino acid sequence: CASSLGLMNTEAFF.

The V gene is TRBV6-5, the J gene TRBJ2-1, with 9 positions matching TRBD2. Per germline, CDR1 MNHEY and CDR2 SVGAGI. CDR3 size: 15 residues. V was pared by 6 bases and J by 7 bases, with 10 bases of the junction left unmatched. DNA of the CDR3: TGTGCCAGCAGATCGCGGGGGGGCAGGTTGAATGAGCAGTTCTTC. It translates to CASRSRGGRLNEQFF.

This clone was seen more than once but under ten times. The chain recombines TRBV28 with TRBJ2-5, with a tentative D call TRBD1 (5 bases). Germline V gene data show CDR1 as MDHEN and CDR2 as SYDVKM. This CDR3 is built from 13 residues. Trimming took 1 base from V and 5 from J, leaving 8 bases between them. CDR3 region: CASSLSRDETQYF. CDR3 nucleotide sequence: TGTGCCAGCAGTTTATCCAGGGATGAGACCCAGTACTTC.

This chain connects TRBV30 to TRBJ1-3; 8 bases map to TRBD1. The CDR3 extends over 14 amino acids. The germline V gene encodes CDR1 GTSNPN and CDR2 SVGIG (reference sequence). The J segment lost 4 bases and the V segment lost 4 bases, leaving 6 bases of the junction unmatched. Written as DNA, the CDR3 is TGTGCCTGGAACGGCAGGGGGCTCGGAAACACCATATATTTT. As protein: CAWNGRGLGNTIYF. Combining the CDR3 with reference TRBV30 and TRBJ1-3 gives the whole variable domain SQTIHQWPATLVQPVGSPLSLECTVEGTSNPNLYWYRQAAGRGLQLLFYSVGIGQISSEVPQNLSASRPQDRQFILSSKKLLLSDSGFYLCAWNGRGLGNTIYFGEGSWLTVV.

The chain combines TRBV29-1 with TRBJ2-7, with D possibly being TRBD1 (6 bases). With 2 bases removed from V and 7 bases from J, the gap between germline ends came to 12 bases. Per germline, CDR1 SQVTM and CDR2 ANQGSEA. The CDR3 is 12 residues long. The chain's CDR3 is CSVERFQGEQYF. The CDR3, as DNA: TGCAGCGTTGAAAGGTTCCAGGGGGAGCAGTACTTC.

CDR3 region: CASSLQAGREQYF. CDR3 nucleotide sequence: TGTGCCAGCAGCTTACAGGCGGGGAGGGAGCAGTACTTC. The chain employs TRBV7-9 and TRBJ2-7; D might be TRBD2 (6 bases). Germline CDR1 reads SEHNR; CDR2 reads FQNEAQ (reference sequence). Trimming took 2 bases from V and 7 from J, leaving 12 bases between them. The length of the CDR3 is 13 residues.

This clone appeared a single time. This chain joins TRBV11-2 and TRBJ2-1; D uncertain. Germline assignment: CDR1 SGHAT and CDR2 FQNNGV. Trimming shortened V by 4 bases and J by 6 bases, and 10 bases separated the two germline ends. This CDR3 comprises 13 residues. The DNA of the CDR3 is TGTGCCAGCAGCTCACAAGGAGCCAATGAGCAGTTCTTC. Amino acids: CASSSQGANEQFF.

This clone was counted only a few times. V usage is TRBV4-3 and J usage is TRBJ1-5, with D maybe TRBD1 (5 bases). V was clipped by 1 base and J by 5 bases, with 6 bases between them. Germline assignment: CDR1 LGHNA and CDR2 YSLEER. There are 13 residues in the CDR3. In nucleotides, the CDR3 is TGCGCCAGCAGCCAAGGGGGGGATCAGCCCCAGCATTTT. It specifies CASSQGGDQPQHF.

The chain is built from TRBV6-6 and TRBJ2-3; perhaps TRBD2 as D (5 bases). Germline CDR1 is MNHNY and CDR2 is SVGAGI (reference sequence). CDR3 length equals 15 residues. V gave up 6 bases and J gave up 4 bases, with 17 bases separating them. CDR3 region: CASSRYSGGSDTQYF. CDR3 coding DNA: TGTGCCAGCAGCCGCTATTCAGGAGGTTCAGATACGCAGTATTTT.

This clone came up once. The rearrangement joins TRBV30 to TRBJ1-2; D is unclear. The CDR3 is 13 residues long. V was clipped by 2 bases and J by 6 bases, with 13 bases between them. Germline V lookup: CDR1 GTSNPN, CDR2 SVGIG (reference sequence). CDR3 amino acids: CAWSTIGRDGYTF. CDR3 DNA sequence: TGTGCCTGGAGTACGATCGGGAGGGATGGCTACACCTTC.

The chain employs TRBV14 and TRBJ2-7; tentatively, D is TRBD1 (6 bases). Germline V gene lookup returns CDR1 SGHDN and CDR2 FVKESK. The CDR3 consists of 14 residues. Between the trimmed V and J ends, which lost 3 bases and 1 base, there was a span of 10 bases. The CDR3 loop is CASSQPGQSYEQYF. CDR3 bases: TGTGCCAGCAGCCAGCCCGGACAGTCCTACGAGCAGTACTTC.

J is TRBJ2-7 and V is TRBV7-9, with D possibly being TRBD1 (6 bases). CDR1 SEHNR and CDR2 FQNEAQ come from the germline V gene (reference sequence). CDR3 length: 17 residues. Trimming took off 0 bases at V and 2 bases at J, with 17 bases between the two ends. The CDR3 sequence: CASSLAGGWTEAYEQYF. CDR3 bases: TGTGCCAGCAGCTTAGCGGGTGGTTGGACAGAGGCCTACGAGCAGTACTTC.

In its sample, this clone was seen a few times. V usage is TRBV6-6 and J usage is TRBJ2-7; 7 nucleotides line up with TRBD1. The CDR3 runs to 14 residues. From germline, CDR1 is MNHNY and CDR2 SVGAGI (reference sequence). V was pared by 7 bases and J by 0 bases, with 6 bases of the junction left unmatched. CDR3 region: CASNHRGFSYEQYF. CDR3 DNA sequence: TGTGCCAGCAACCACAGGGGATTCTCCTACGAGCAGTACTTC.

A single count supports this clone. The chain employs TRBV28 and TRBJ1-5; the D is unclear. Deletions cut 2 bases from V and 4 bases from J, with 9 bases between. There are 14 residues in the CDR3. Germline assignment: CDR1 MDHEN and CDR2 SYDVKM. Here the CDR3 reads CASSLDGENQPQHF. CDR3 bases: TGTGCCAGCAGTTTAGATGGAGAGAATCAGCCCCAGCATTTT.

V gene TRBV6-6 combines with J gene TRBJ1-6; D remains ambiguous. CDR3 length: 13 amino acids. Germline loops: CDR1 MNHNY, CDR2 SVGAGI (reference sequence). V lost 10 bases to trimming and J lost 0 bases, with 7 bases between them. The CDR3 DNA reads as TGTGCCATCCGGAGCTCCTATAATTCACCCCTCCACTTT. It translates to CAIRSSYNSPLHF.

The chain carries TRBV19 and TRBJ1-5, with D possibly being TRBD1 (6 bases). Trimming removed 5 bases from V and 2 bases from J, with 13 bases in between. CDR3 length: 15 residues. Germline V gene data show CDR1 as LNHDA and CDR2 as SQIVND (reference sequence). CDR3: CASSATGGRNQPQHF. CDR3 bases: TGTGCCAGTAGTGCGACAGGAGGTCGCAATCAGCCCCAGCATTTT.

The chain has TRBV7-8 and TRBJ1-4; a weak D match, TRBD1 (6 bases). Germline V gene data show CDR1 as SGHVS and CDR2 as FQNEAQ. V shed 1 base and J shed 8 bases, with 11 bases lying between them. This CDR3 has 14 residues. Here the CDR3 DNA reads TGTGCCAGCAGCTTAGACAGGGTACAGGAAAAACTGTTTTTT. It codes for CASSLDRVQEKLFF.

This chain connects TRBV29-1 to TRBJ2-1, with D uncertain. V lost 0 bases and J lost 4, with 10 bases in between. The CDR3 is 14 amino acids. Germline CDR1 SQVTM, CDR2 ANQGSEA. The chain's CDR3 is CSVEDPLEYNEQFF. CDR3 DNA sequence: TGCAGCGTTGAAGATCCCTTGGAGTACAATGAGCAGTTCTTC.

Note on this clone: The same CDR3 can be traced to other DNA sequences in this sample. The chain combines TRBV5-6 with TRBJ1-5; TRBD1 is a possible D gene (5 bases). The germline V gene has CDR1 SGHDT and CDR2 YYEEEE. The CDR3 is 15 residues long. The V and J ends lost 1 base and 0 bases respectively, with 8 bases between them. DNA for the CDR3: TGTGCCAGCAGCTTGAGGGGAATTAGCAATCAGCCCCAGCATTTT. Amino acid sequence: CASSLRGISNQPQHF.

The table lists this clone with a few counts. V usage is TRBV6-5 and J usage is TRBJ2-3; D not resolved. CDR1 is MNHEY, CDR2 SVGAGI, per germline. V lost 0 bases and J lost 2, with 12 bases in between. The CDR3 consists of 16 residues. The CDR3 reads CASSYSGTPDTDTQYF. Written as DNA, the CDR3 is TGTGCCAGCAGTTACTCGGGCACCCCCGACACAGATACGCAGTATTTT.

The chain combines TRBV10-1 with TRBJ2-7, with D possibly being TRBD2 (5 bases). The CDR3 has 13 amino acids. Germline CDR1 WNHNN, CDR2 SYGVQD (reference sequence). Trimming took off 0 bases at V and 6 bases at J, with 9 bases between the two ends. This CDR3 is CASSESTRGEQYF. The CDR3 nucleotides are TGCGCCAGCAGTGAGTCGACTCGGGGCGAGCAGTACTTC.

The chain couples TRBV5-5 to TRBJ2-2, with a possible D match to TRBD2 (5 bases). V lost 0 bases and J 7 bases, leaving 16 bases between the germline ends. This CDR3 is built from 16 residues. Germline CDR1 reads SGHKS; CDR2 reads YYEKEE (reference sequence). CDR3 sequence: CASSLDQDLRGGELFF. The DNA of the CDR3 is TGTGCCAGCAGCTTGGACCAGGACCTACGGGGCGGGGAGCTGTTTTTT.